A selection of T cell receptor beta chains follows, all from one sample in a study of blood T cell repertoires in COVID-19. Sequencing used immunoSEQ multiplex PCR; TCRdb keeps in-frame clones, though not all of them. The sample has roughly 280,000 clones, roughly 83% seen once. The sequenced sample consisted of peripheral blood. The receptors here all came from a man in his fifties or sixties who had recovered from COVID-19. CDR3s include the opening cysteine and the closing phenylalanine or tryptophan. The order of the fields is J gene, V gene, CDR3 protein.

J gene: TRBJ1-6; V gene: TRBV6-5; CDR3 protein: CASSYSPVRPLHF
J gene: TRBJ1-1; V gene: TRBV4-2; CDR3 protein: CASSREMNTEAFF
J gene: TRBJ2-3; V gene: TRBV4-1; CDR3 protein: CASSRASLTDTQYF
J gene: TRBJ2-5; V gene: TRBV29-1; CDR3 protein: CSVETGIETQYF
J gene: TRBJ2-1; V gene: TRBV27; CDR3 protein: CASTPRGAGDEQFF
J gene: TRBJ2-3; V gene: TRBV27; CDR3 protein: CASSLWVGGRGTDTQYF
J gene: TRBJ2-1; V gene: TRBV19; CDR3 protein: CASSEIAVMHNEQFF
J gene: TRBJ2-1; V gene: TRBV7-9; CDR3 protein: CASSDGQVGYNEQFF
J gene: TRBJ2-1; V gene: TRBV9; CDR3 protein: CASVRDRGSNEQFF
J gene: TRBJ1-1; V gene: TRBV18; CDR3 protein: CASSPDRSTEAFF
J gene: TRBJ1-3; V gene: TRBV27; CDR3 protein: CASSFSIGGRGNTIYF
J gene: TRBJ1-1; V gene: TRBV6-1; CDR3 protein: CASSEALTSEAFF
J gene: TRBJ2-5; V gene: TRBV5-8; CDR3 protein: CASSRTTGAGETQYF
J gene: TRBJ2-3; V gene: TRBV18; CDR3 protein: CASSPPLAGSTDTQYF